What follows are 10 T cell receptor beta chains derived from one specimen sequenced in a study of OX40 agonist ivuxolimab in advanced cancers. Profiling relied on immunoSEQ multiplex PCR, and the TCRdb table lists in-frame clones only, not all of them. Of some 85,000 clones listed, roughly nine tenths are singletons. Sequencing was performed on CD4+ or CD8+ T cells sorted from blood, taken in a trial of the OX40 agonist ivuxolimab. The receptors shown here come from an adult with an advanced solid tumor such as melanoma, head and neck, liver or kidney cancer.

The chain links TRBV11-3 to TRBJ2-3, with a possible D match to TRBD2 (7 bases). The germline V gene has CDR1 SGHNT and CDR2 YENEEA. The CDR3 is made up of 15 amino acids. Deletions cut 5 bases from V and 8 bases from J, with 20 bases between. The CDR3, as DNA: TGTGCCAGCAGCCTAAACGGGGGGCTAGCCGCTACGCAGTATTTT. It translates to CASSLNGGLAATQYF.

The chain joins TRBV5-5 to TRBJ1-3, with a possible D match to TRBD1 (6 bases). CDR3 length: 13 amino acids. In germline, CDR1 is SGHKS, CDR2 YYEKEE (reference sequence). V was shortened by 9 bases and J by 0 bases, with 10 bases between the two germline ends. This CDR3 reads CATKGDSGNTIYF. The CDR3 coding sequence is TGTGCCACTAAGGGGGACTCTGGAAACACCATATATTTT. Variable domain in full (rest from reference TRBV5-5 and TRBJ1-3): DAGVTQSPTHLIKTRGQQVTLRCSPISGHKSVSWYQQVLGQGPQFIFQYYEKEERGRGNFPDRFSARQFPNYSSELNVNALLLGDSALYLCATKGDSGNTIYFGEGSWLTVV.

V is TRBV27 and J is TRBJ2-2; 7 bases align to TRBD1. The germline CDR1 and CDR2 sequences are MNHEY and SMNVEV (reference sequence). Trimming removed 5 bases from V and 6 bases from J; junction bases left unmatched: 9. This CDR3 is built from 15 residues. The CDR3 is CASSQGQPIPGELFF. The CDR3 DNA is TGTGCCAGCAGTCAGGGACAGCCCATCCCCGGGGAGCTGTTTTTT.

The chain recombines TRBV19 with TRBJ1-1; no reliable D call. Trimming shortened V by 5 bases and J by 3 bases, and 13 bases separated the two germline ends. Germline V gene sequence: CDR1 LNHDA, CDR2 SQIVND (reference sequence). The CDR3 covers 14 residues. For the CDR3, the DNA is TGTGCCAGTAGTCACAGTTTTGGGGACACTGAAGCTTTCTTT. It is translated as CASSHSFGDTEAFF.

This rearrangement joins TRBV10-1 to TRBJ2-1; 11 bases map to TRBD2. The junction had 4 bases not matched to a gene; V was cut back by 4 bases and J by 8 bases. Germline assignment: CDR1 WNHNN and CDR2 SYGVQD (reference sequence). This CDR3 contains 14 residues. CDR3 nucleotide sequence: TGCGCCAGCAGTGCCGGGACTAGCGGCGATGAGCAGTTCTTC. This gives the protein CASSAGTSGDEQFF.

The rearrangement joins TRBV4-1 to TRBJ1-1; weak D call: TRBD1 (6 bases). The CDR3 has 16 amino acids. The V gene lost 6 bases and the J gene lost 0 bases, with 17 bases spanning the gap. Germline assignment: CDR1 MGHRA and CDR2 YSYEKL. The CDR3 coding sequence is TGCGCCAGCAGTTCGACAGGAGCGAGGGTGAACACTGAAGCTTTCTTT. Translation: CASSSTGARVNTEAFF.

The chain carries TRBV5-1 and TRBJ1-5; D remains ambiguous. The germline V and J ends were trimmed by 4 bases and 7 bases, with 12 bases remaining between them. The V gene's germline CDR1 is SGHRS and CDR2 YFSETQ. The length of the CDR3 is 13 residues. CDR3 nucleotides: TGCGCCAGCAGCGCCTGGATCGGGCAGCCCCAGCATTTT. This codes for CASSAWIGQPQHF.

This clone was seen just once. The chain recombines TRBV28 with TRBJ2-7; 8 nucleotides line up with TRBD2. J gave up 1 base and V 6 bases, and 11 bases lay outside the gene matches. The CDR3 is made up of 16 amino acids. Germline V lookup: CDR1 MDHEN, CDR2 SYDVKM. The chain's CDR3 is CASSTGGDGSSYEQYF. Written as DNA, the CDR3 is TGTGCCAGCAGCACGGGGGGGGACGGGTCTTCCTACGAGCAGTACTTC.

The chain uses TRBV7-8 and TRBJ1-1; tentatively, D is TRBD1 (6 bases). Germline assignment: CDR1 SGHVS and CDR2 FQNEAQ. CDR3 length equals 16 residues. V lost 7 bases to trimming and J lost 2 bases, with 20 bases between them. The CDR3 is CASTQMTGPPNTEAFF. CDR3 coding DNA: TGTGCCAGCACCCAGATGACAGGTCCCCCTAACACTGAAGCTTTCTTT.

The CDR3 DNA reads TGTGCCAGCAGCTCTACCGGGGGCTTGGTTGAGCAGTACTTC. Protein: CASSSTGGLVEQYF. The gene calls are TRBV7-6 and TRBJ2-7; tentatively, D is TRBD1 or TRBD2 (6 bases each). Deletions cut 4 bases from V and 7 bases from J, with 17 bases between. This CDR3 region has 14 residues. Germline lookup yields CDR1 SGHVS and CDR2 FNYEAQ.